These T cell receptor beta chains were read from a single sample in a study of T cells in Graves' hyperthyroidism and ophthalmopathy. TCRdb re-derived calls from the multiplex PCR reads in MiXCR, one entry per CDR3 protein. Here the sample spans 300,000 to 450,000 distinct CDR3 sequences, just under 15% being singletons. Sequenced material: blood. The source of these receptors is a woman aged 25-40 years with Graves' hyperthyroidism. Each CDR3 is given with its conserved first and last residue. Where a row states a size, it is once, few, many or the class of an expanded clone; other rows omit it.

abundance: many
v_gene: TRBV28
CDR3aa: CASSLGGVQAFF

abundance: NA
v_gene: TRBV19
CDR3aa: CASTPGSGGVGEQYF

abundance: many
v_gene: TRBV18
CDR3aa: CASSISSGVGDTQYF

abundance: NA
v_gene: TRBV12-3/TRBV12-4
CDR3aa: CASSSGWLFF

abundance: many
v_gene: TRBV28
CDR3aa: CAKTGRNDSYEQYF

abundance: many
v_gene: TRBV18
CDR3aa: CASSPPSGRPSYEQYF

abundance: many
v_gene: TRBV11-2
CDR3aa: CASSLEKTAFIF

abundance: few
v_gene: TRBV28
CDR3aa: CASSESKNTEAFF

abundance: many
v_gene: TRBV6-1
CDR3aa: CASRRLGPLQYNEQFF

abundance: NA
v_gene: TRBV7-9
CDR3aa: CASSIENTQYF

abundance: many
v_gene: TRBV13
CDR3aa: CASSLAPTSRSSNEQFF

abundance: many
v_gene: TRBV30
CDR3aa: CAGEASRYNEQFF

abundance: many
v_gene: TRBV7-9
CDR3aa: CASRTSGASQETQYF

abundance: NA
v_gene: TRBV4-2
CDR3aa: CASSQEIVGQETQYF

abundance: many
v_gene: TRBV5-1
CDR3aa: CASSWTNTDTQYF

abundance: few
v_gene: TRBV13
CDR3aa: CASRGQVQREERVHTQYF

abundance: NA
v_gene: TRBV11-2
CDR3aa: CASSPLQGGPTEAFF

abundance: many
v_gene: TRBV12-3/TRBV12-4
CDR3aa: CASSFYRGHSYEQYF

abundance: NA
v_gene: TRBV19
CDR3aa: CASSLGLFSDTQYF

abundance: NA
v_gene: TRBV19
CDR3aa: CASSLSMGAVGAFF